The clone carrying this TCR beta chain was picked up one time. The treatment denotes: around 19 received Ad26.COV2.S at low or high dose, single or two shots; about 5 received placebo; per-sample allocation not given. Sampling took place 63 days after the first vaccine or placebo injection. The V gene's germline CDR1 is SNHLY and CDR2 FYNNEI. CDR3 length: 14 residues. The V gene end was trimmed by 4 bases and the J gene end by 4 bases; junction bases not matched to a gene: 1. Sequencing used immunoSEQ multiplex PCR; TCRdb keeps in-frame clones, though not all of them. The sample carries roughly 420,000 clones, over 75% recorded once. The entry originates in a study of Ad26.COV2.S vaccination and SARS-CoV-2 variants.

The starting material was peripheral blood, obtained in a trial of Ad26.COV2.S vaccine versus placebo. The rearrangement links TRBV2 to TRBJ2-1; 10 bases line up with TRBD1. This clonotype originated in a person aged 18 to 65 who received the Ad26.COV2.S COVID-19 vaccine or a placebo. CDR3 in DNA: TGTGCCAGCAGTGGGGACAGGGGATACAATGAGCAGTTCTTC. Amino acids: CASSGDRGYNEQFF.